One sample yielded the 13 T cell receptor beta chains listed below, sequenced in a study of shared clonotypes between healthy human individuals (dated by TCRdb to the early 2020s). For the CD8 naive samples, CD45RO-negative cells were positively selected for CCR7, yielding a CD45RA+CCR7+ population from which TemRA cells were excluded. The library was made by the immunoSEQ multiplex PCR assay. TCRdb stores this immuneACCESS table with in-frame sequences only. Part of the clones is absent; in the studies checked, under half of the shortfall reflects unresolved V genes, and no reason is known for the rest. In all, the sample holds about 700,000 clones, and 90% to 95% of those were seen once. The leading ten clones occupy 20% to 25% of the sample. Material: naive CD8+ T cells sorted from blood. Sample cell subset or site, as interpreted from the label and publication: CD45RA+CCR7+. These receptors were taken from a man under 40 in good health.

The rearrangement links TRBV19 to TRBJ1-1; no reliable D call. V was shortened by 5 bases and J by 1 base, with 11 bases between the two germline ends. CDR1 LNHDA and CDR2 SQIVND come from the germline V gene (reference sequence). The CDR3 totals 14 residues. The CDR3 region has the DNA TGTGCCAGTAGTCCGCAACGGGCGAACACTGAAGCTTTCTTT. It yields the protein CASSPQRANTEAFF.

The chain uses TRBV19 and TRBJ1-2; no firm D call. The CDR3 is 13 amino acids. Germline V gene lookup returns CDR1 LNHDA and CDR2 SQIVND (reference sequence). Trimming stripped 3 bases from V and 4 bases from J, with 9 bases between. In nucleotides, the CDR3 is TGTGCCAGTAGTATCGGGCGGGGCTATGGCTACACCTTC. Translated: CASSIGRGYGYTF.

The rearrangement joins TRBV27 to TRBJ2-1, with 7 bases that match TRBD1. J was trimmed by 3 bases and V by 6 bases; bases with no gene match: 5. The CDR3 is 14 residues long. The germline CDR1 and CDR2 sequences are MNHEY and SMNVEV (reference sequence). The CDR3 protein is CASRPGTDYNEQFF. CDR3 nucleotides: TGTGCCAGCAGACCCGGGACAGACTACAATGAGCAGTTCTTC.

This clone appeared a single time. The gene calls are TRBV6-5 and TRBJ1-5, with D possibly TRBD1 on 6 matching bases. Germline-derived CDR1 and CDR2 are MNHEY and SVGAGI. This CDR3 contains 15 residues. V lost 7 bases and J 1 base, leaving 14 bases between the germline ends. The CDR3 here is CASKKGGRSNQPQHF. As DNA, the CDR3 is TGTGCCAGCAAAAAAGGGGGTCGGAGCAATCAGCCCCAGCATTTT.

The chain uses TRBV10-3 and TRBJ1-1; D gene uncertain. Trimming shortened V by 3 bases and J by 3 bases, and 5 bases separated the two germline ends. The CDR3 totals 12 residues. The germline CDR1 and CDR2 sequences are ENHRY and SYGVKD. The CDR3 loop is CAISDSYTEAFF. DNA of the CDR3: TGTGCCATCAGTGACTCATACACTGAAGCTTTCTTT.

The chain couples TRBV7-9 to TRBJ2-2; 9 bases line up with TRBD2. Trimming at V came to 1 base and at J to 4 bases, leaving 4 bases not matched to a gene. This CDR3 has 16 residues. Germline V gene lookup returns CDR1 SEHNR and CDR2 FQNEAQ (reference sequence). The CDR3 DNA reads as TGTGCCAGCAGCTTAGGTATAGCGGGAGCCACCGGGGAGCTGTTTTTT. Residues: CASSLGIAGATGELFF.

The chain is built from TRBV5-1 and TRBJ2-7; 9 nucleotides align to TRBD1. This CDR3 is built from 14 residues. J gave up 5 bases and V 3 bases, and 6 bases lay outside the gene matches. From germline, CDR1 is SGHRS and CDR2 YFSETQ. The CDR3 loop reads CASSSGQGRNEQYF. CDR3 bases: TGCGCCAGCAGCTCCGGACAGGGGAGGAACGAGCAGTACTTC.

The chain uses TRBV28 and TRBJ1-5, with a tentative D call TRBD1 (6 bases). Trimming removed 5 bases at V and 4 bases at J, with 15 bases between. Germline CDR1 MDHEN, CDR2 SYDVKM. CDR3 length: 15 residues. The CDR3 nucleotides are TGTGCCAGCAGTCCCAGGGAGGGGGGAAATCAGCCCCAGCATTTT. This sequence encodes CASSPREGGNQPQHF.

The V call is TRBV29-1, the J call TRBJ2-1; a possible D gene is TRBD2 (5 bases). The germline V gene has CDR1 SQVTM and CDR2 ANQGSEA. Deletions cut 2 bases from V and 8 bases from J, with 19 bases between. CDR3 size: 15 residues. DNA for the CDR3: TGCAGCGTTGAACGTGACCTCATCGGGATGGATGAGCAGTTCTTC. Translated: CSVERDLIGMDEQFF.

The gene calls are TRBV9 and TRBJ1-4, with 8 bases lining up with TRBD1. Per germline, CDR1 SGDLS and CDR2 YYNGEE. The CDR3 spans 16 residues. The ends lost 4 bases at V and 2 bases at J; junction bases unmatched: 7. CDR3 region: CASSIGQGLTNEKLFF. In DNA form, the CDR3 reads TGTGCCAGCAGCATAGGACAGGGCCTCACTAATGAAAAACTGTTTTTT.

The chain is built from TRBV5-1 and TRBJ2-1; 11 positions match TRBD2. This CDR3 has 19 residues. Germline lookup yields CDR1 SGHRS and CDR2 YFSETQ. The J segment lost 0 bases and the V segment lost 0 bases, leaving 8 bases of the junction unmatched. CDR3 protein: CASSLVSSGGSNSYNEQFF. CDR3 DNA sequence: TGCGCCAGCAGCTTGGTGTCTAGCGGGGGGTCCAACTCCTACAATGAGCAGTTCTTC. Together with reference TRBV5-1 and TRBJ2-1, the CDR3 gives the full variable domain: KAGVTQTPRYLIKTRGQQVTLSCSPISGHRSVSWYQQTPGQGLQFLFEYFSETQRNKGNFPGRFSGRQFSNSRSEMNVSTLELGDSALYLCASSLVSSGGSNSYNEQFFGPGTRLTVL.

The V gene is TRBV6-5, the J gene TRBJ2-7; 9 positions match TRBD1. The CDR3 is made up of 15 amino acids. The germline V gene encodes CDR1 MNHEY and CDR2 SVGAGI. J was trimmed by 1 base and V by 2 bases; bases with no gene match: 3. The CDR3 loop is CASSYHGTGSYEQYF. The CDR3, as DNA: TGTGCCAGCAGTTACCACGGGACAGGGTCCTACGAGCAGTACTTC.

The rearrangement uses TRBV6-6 and TRBJ2-2; D gene ambiguous. CDR1 and CDR2 from the germline V gene are MNHNY and SVGAGI (reference sequence). The CDR3 loop spans 16 amino acids. The V end was cut by 2 bases, the J end by 2 bases, with 12 bases between. As DNA, the CDR3 is TGTGCCAGCAGTTACACCCAGACCCGAAACACCGGGGAGCTGTTTTTT. Amino acids: CASSYTQTRNTGELFF.